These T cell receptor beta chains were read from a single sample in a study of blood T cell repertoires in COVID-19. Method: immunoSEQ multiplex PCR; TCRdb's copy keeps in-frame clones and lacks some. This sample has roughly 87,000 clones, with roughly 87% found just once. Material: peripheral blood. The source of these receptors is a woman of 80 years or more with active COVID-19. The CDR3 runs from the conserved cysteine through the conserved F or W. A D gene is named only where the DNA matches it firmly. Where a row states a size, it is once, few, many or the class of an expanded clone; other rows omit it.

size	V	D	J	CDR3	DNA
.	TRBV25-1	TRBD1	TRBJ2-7	CASSTTGVKGYEQYF	TGTGCCAGCAGTACCACAGGGGTAAAGGGCTACGAGCAGTACTTC
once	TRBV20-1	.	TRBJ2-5	CSARRGETQYF	TGCAGTGCTAGGCGCGGGGAGACCCAGTACTTC
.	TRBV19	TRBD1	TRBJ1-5	CASSPPGQGFQPQHF	TGTGCCAGTAGTCCCCCGGGACAGGGTTTCCAGCCCCAGCATTTT
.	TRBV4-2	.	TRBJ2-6	CASSQDAQGPGTGANVLTF	TGTGCCAGCAGCCAAGATGCACAGGGCCCCGGTACCGGGGCCAACGTCCTGACTTTC
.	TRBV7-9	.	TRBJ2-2	CASTTLPVGPGELFF	TGTGCCAGCACCACTTTACCGGTTGGGCCCGGGGAGCTGTTTTTT
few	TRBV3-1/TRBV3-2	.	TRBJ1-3	CASSLRGSGNTIYF	TGTGCCAGCAGCCTCAGGGGTTCTGGAAACACCATATATTTT
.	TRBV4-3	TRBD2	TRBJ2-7	CASSQDAVGGGRLYEQYF	TGCGCCAGCAGCCAAGATGCAGTTGGGGGGGGACGGCTCTACGAGCAGTACTTC
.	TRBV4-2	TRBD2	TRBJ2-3	CASSQDLLAGGGTDTQYF	TGTGCCAGCAGCCAAGATCTACTAGCGGGAGGGGGGACAGATACGCAGTATTTT
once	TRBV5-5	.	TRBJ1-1	CASSFGEHTEAFF	TGTGCCAGCAGCTTCGGGGAGCACACTGAAGCTTTCTTT
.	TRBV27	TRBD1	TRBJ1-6	CASNGQANSPLHF	TGTGCCAGCAACGGACAGGCTAATTCACCCCTCCACTTT
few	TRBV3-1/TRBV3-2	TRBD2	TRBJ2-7	CASSDLSGKSSYEQYF	TGTGCCAGCAGCGATCTTAGCGGGAAGAGCTCCTACGAGCAGTACTTC
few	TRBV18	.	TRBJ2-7	CASSPGSGADEQYF	TGTGCCAGCTCCCCCGGGTCAGGGGCCGACGAGCAGTACTTC
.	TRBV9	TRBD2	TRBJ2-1	CASNTGLASSYNEQFF	TGTGCCAGCAACACCGGACTAGCGAGCTCCTACAATGAGCAGTTCTTC
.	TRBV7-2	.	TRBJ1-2	CASSSPRVYGYTF	TGTGCCAGCTCTTCCCCGAGGGTCTATGGCTACACCTTC
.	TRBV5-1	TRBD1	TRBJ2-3	CASSLRDRGTDTQYF	TGCGCCAGCAGTCTCCGGGACAGGGGCACAGATACGCAGTATTTT
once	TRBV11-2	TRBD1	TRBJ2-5	CASSRQGLVETQYF	TGTGCCAGCAGCAGACAGGGGCTCGTTGAGACCCAGTACTTC
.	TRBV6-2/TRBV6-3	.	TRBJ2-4	CASSYDPTSGIIQYF	TGTGCCAGCAGTTACGATCCGACCTCGGGGATCATTCAGTACTTC
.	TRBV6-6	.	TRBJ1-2	CASSSEAGYTF	TGTGCCAGCAGCAGCGAAGCGGGCTACACCTTC
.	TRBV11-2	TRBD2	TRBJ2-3	CASSRGVLTDTQYF	TGTGCCAGCAGCCGGGGGGTGCTCACAGATACGCAGTATTTT
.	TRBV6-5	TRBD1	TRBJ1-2	CASSRGTGGFYGYTF	TGTGCCAGCAGTAGGGGGACAGGGGGTTTCTATGGCTACACCTTC
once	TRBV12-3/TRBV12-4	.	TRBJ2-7	CASAGNSYEQYF	TGTGCCAGCGCGGGAAATTCCTACGAGCAGTACTTC
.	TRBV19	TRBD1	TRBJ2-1	CASSKGQGIDEQFF	TGTGCCAGTAGTAAGGGACAGGGGATCGATGAGCAGTTCTTC
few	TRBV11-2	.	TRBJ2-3	CASSVRSLADTQYF	TGTGCCAGCAGCGTCCGAAGTCTAGCAGATACGCAGTATTTT
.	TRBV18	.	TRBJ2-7	CASSHLGREIEQYF	TGTGCCAGCTCCCACCTTGGGCGGGAAATAGAGCAGTACTTC
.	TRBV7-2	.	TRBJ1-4	CASSLRRRDNEKLFF	TGTGCCAGCAGCTTACGACGCAGGGATAATGAAAAACTGTTTTTT
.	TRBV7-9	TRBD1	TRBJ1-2	CASSFGDRVYTF	TGTGCCAGCAGCTTTGGGGACAGAGTCTACACCTTC
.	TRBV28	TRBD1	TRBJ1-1	CASTGKGADTEAFF	TGTGCCAGCACAGGGAAGGGGGCGGACACTGAAGCTTTCTTT
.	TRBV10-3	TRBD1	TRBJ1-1	CATKGQGMNTEAFF	TGTGCCACGAAAGGACAGGGGATGAACACTGAAGCTTTCTTT
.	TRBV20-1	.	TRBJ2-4	CSASQQGNIQYF	TGCAGTGCTAGTCAACAGGGAAACATTCAGTACTTC
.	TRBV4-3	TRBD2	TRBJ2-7	CASSQEGGSYEQYF	TGCGCCAGCAGCCAAGAGGGGGGGTCCTACGAGCAGTACTTC
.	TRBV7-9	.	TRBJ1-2	CASSRGGYTF	TGTGCCAGCAGCCGAGGTGGCTACACCTTC
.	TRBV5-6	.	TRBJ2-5	CASSLVDTYQETQYF	TGTGCCAGCAGCTTGGTTGACACTTATCAAGAGACCCAGTACTTC
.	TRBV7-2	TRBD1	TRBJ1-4	CASSWETGAGEKLFF	TGTGCCAGCAGCTGGGAGACAGGGGCCGGAGAAAAACTGTTTTTT
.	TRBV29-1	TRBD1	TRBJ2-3	CSVPRTGSVNTQYF	TGCAGCGTTCCTCGGACAGGGAGCGTAAATACGCAGTATTTT
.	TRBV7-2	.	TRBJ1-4	CASSPAGLTNEKLFF	TGTGCCAGCAGCCCGGCGGGGTTGACTAATGAAAAACTGTTTTTT
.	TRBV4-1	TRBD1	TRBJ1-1	CASSQPFGTGGQGNTEAFF	TGCGCCAGCAGCCAACCTTTCGGGACAGGGGGCCAGGGGAACACTGAAGCTTTCTTT
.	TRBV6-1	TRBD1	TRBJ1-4	CASSEAWGQGAEKLFF	TGTGCCAGCAGTGAAGCCTGGGGCCAGGGGGCTGAAAAACTGTTTTTT
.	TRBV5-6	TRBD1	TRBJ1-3	CASSFVGQGARNTIYF	TGTGCCAGCAGCTTCGTGGGACAGGGGGCAAGAAACACCATATATTTT
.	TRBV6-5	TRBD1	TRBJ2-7	CASRGDRALAYEQYF	TGTGCCAGCAGGGGAGACAGGGCCCTGGCGTACGAGCAGTACTTC
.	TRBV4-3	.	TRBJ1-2	CASSQGTDPNYGYTF	TGCGCCAGCAGCCAAGGGACAGACCCTAACTATGGCTACACCTTC
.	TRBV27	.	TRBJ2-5	CASSPRVGGGETQYF	TGTGCCAGCAGCCCCCGGGTGGGAGGGGGAGAGACCCAGTACTTC
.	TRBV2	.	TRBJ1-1	CARGTQARPRNTEAFF	TGTGCCCGGGGAACTCAGGCTCGCCCCCGGAACACTGAAGCTTTCTTT
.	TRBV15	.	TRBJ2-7	CATSRPRGFSYEQYF	TGTGCCACCAGCAGACCTAGGGGGTTCTCCTACGAGCAGTACTTC
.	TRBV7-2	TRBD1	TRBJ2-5	CASSATGGGETQYF	TGTGCCAGCAGCGCGACAGGGGGCGGAGAGACCCAGTACTTC
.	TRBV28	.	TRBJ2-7	CASSHLQGYEQYF	TGTGCCAGCAGCCACCTACAGGGCTACGAGCAGTACTTC
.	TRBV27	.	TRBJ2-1	CASKSGPPQRNEQFF	TGTGCCAGCAAAAGCGGACCTCCCCAACGGAATGAGCAGTTCTTC
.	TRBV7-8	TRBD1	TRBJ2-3	CATLQGPQAGWDTQYF	TGTGCCACCTTACAGGGGCCGCAGGCCGGGTGGGATACGCAGTATTTT
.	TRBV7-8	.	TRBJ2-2	CASSLAVSGTGELFF	TGTGCCAGCAGCTTAGCGGTCAGCGGAACCGGGGAGCTGTTTTTT
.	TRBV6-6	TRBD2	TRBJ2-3	CASSPRLAGSDTQYF	TGTGCCAGTTCTCCCCGACTAGCGGGGTCAGATACGCAGTATTTT
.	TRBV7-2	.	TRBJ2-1	CASSLSGGVRLDEQFF	TGTGCCAGCAGCCTATCGGGCGGGGTTCGGCTGGATGAGCAGTTCTTC